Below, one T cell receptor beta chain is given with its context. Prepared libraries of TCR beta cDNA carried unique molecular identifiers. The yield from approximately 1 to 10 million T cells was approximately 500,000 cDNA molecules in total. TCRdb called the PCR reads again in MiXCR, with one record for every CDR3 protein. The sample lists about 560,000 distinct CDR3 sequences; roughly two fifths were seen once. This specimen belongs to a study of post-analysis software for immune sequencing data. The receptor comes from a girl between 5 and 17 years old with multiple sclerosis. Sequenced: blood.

The CDR3 region has the DNA TGTGCCAGCAGACCTGGGGGGTGGGACAATCAGCCCCAGCATTTT. It codes for CASRPGGWDNQPQHF. The J gene is TRBJ1-5, the V gene TRBV6-5, with D maybe TRBD1 (5 bases). V was trimmed by 6 bases and J by 3 bases, leaving 15 bases between them. This CDR3 is built from 15 residues. CDR1 and CDR2 from the germline V gene are MNHEY and SVGAGI.